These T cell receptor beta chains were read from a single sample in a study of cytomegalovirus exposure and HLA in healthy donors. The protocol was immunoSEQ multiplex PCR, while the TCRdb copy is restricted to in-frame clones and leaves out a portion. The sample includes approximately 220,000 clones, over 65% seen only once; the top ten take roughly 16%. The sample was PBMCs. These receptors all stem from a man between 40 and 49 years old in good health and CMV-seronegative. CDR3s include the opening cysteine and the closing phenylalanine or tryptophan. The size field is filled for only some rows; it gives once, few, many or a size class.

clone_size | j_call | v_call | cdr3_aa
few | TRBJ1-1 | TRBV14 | CASSPRRGTEAFF
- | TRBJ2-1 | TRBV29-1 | CSVAPSTAGAYNEQFF
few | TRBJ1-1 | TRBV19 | CASTPSAGGNTEAFF
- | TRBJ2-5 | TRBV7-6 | CASSLGVLRAQETQYF
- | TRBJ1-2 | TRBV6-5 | CASSQQGYVYGYTF
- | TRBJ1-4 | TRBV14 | CASSQGTGGALMFF
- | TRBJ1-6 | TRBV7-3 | CASSLLTSYNSPLHF
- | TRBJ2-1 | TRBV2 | CASMGQGSYNEQFF
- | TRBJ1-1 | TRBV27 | CASSSGSSEAFF
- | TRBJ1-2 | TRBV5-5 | CASSSTANYGYTF
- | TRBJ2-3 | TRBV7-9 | CASSLGGHLTDTQYF
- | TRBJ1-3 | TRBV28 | CASSGGDRGLAGECSNTIYF
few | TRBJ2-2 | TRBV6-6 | CASSRTSGRGNGELFF
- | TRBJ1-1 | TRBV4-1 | CASSQDSGFRNTEAFF
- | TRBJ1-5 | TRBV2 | CASSGQGHWGTQPQHF
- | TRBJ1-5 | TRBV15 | CATSSGSTGGNQPQHF
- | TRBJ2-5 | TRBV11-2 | CASSFPSDSGGARETQYF
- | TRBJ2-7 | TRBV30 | CAWSFQGTSYEQYF
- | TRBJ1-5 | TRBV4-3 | CASSQSTGTNQPQHF
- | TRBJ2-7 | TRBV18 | CASSPPIGSSGAAYEQYF
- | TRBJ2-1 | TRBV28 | CAGGAGVYNEQFF
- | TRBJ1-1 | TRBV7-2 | CASSLSPDRGPNTEAFF
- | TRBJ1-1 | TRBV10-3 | CAISRDSVEAFF
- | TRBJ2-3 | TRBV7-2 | CASSFSRTSGGSTDTQYF
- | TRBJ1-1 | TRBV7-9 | CASSFTGLTEAFF
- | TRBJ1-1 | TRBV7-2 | CASSLGTGDTAFF
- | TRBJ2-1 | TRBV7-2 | CASSFNRDSYNEQFF
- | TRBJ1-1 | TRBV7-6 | CASLGVNTEAFF
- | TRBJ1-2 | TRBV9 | CASSPGGIYGYTF
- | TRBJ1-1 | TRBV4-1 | CASSFAGRNTEAFF
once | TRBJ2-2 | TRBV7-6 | CASSRRAGELFF
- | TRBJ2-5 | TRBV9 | CASKGAGGEETQYF
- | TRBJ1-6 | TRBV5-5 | CASSAERGYNSPLHF
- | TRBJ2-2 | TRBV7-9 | CASRKEDRNTGELFF
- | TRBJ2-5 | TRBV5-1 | CASSLNDRDVETQYF
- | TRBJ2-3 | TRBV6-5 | CASSKTSGRVDTQYF
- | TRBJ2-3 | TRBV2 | CASRSGEGRDTQYF
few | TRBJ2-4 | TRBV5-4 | CASGLQGAAKNIQYF
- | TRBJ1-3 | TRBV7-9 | CASSPPGGRSGNTIYF
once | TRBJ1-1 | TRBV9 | CASSVAATSGTEAFF
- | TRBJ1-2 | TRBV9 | CASSVVARGDYGYTF
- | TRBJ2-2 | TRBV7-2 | CASNLRGTLAGELFF
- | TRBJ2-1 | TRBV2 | CASSAQRGTGYDEQFF
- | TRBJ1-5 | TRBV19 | CASSRTGGQPQHF
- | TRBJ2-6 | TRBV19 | CASKTGPSGANVLTF
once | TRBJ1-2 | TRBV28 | CASSSPSKRGYTF
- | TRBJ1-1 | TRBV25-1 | CASSEQGATEAFF
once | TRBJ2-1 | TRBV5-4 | CASSSPADRGQQFF
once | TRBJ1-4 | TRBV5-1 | CASSSAGQGNEKLFF
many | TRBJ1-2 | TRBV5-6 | CASSLSGTSNYGYTF
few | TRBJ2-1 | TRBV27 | CASSLRDEQFF
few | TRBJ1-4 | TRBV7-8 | CASTPVGGAEANEKLFF
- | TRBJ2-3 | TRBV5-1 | CASSLPGTSGSLDTQYF
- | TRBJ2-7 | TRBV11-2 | CASSLGRTGNEQYF
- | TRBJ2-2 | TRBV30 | CAWSGANGAGELFF
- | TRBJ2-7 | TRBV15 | CASHGQGGTDEQYF
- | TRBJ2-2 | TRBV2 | CASSAFNTGELFF
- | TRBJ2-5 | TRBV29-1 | CSVQWAGRETQYF
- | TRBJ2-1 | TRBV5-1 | CASRRTGGGRNEQFF